This entry concerns a single T cell receptor (beta chain). Its antigen is undetermined. This entry belongs to a study of monozygotic twins with inflammatory bowel disease. Broader study findings: Possibly reflecting limited power, no difference in repertoire similarity was found between concordant and discordant twins. Healthy co-twins, by inverse Simpson, had higher TCRbeta diversity than their siblings with IBD.

TCRdb reprocessed the 5' RACE reads; each CDR3 protein has one entry and no DNA is given. The sample holds roughly 330,000 distinct CDR3 sequences. This TCR was sampled from a human donor with ulcerative colitis or Crohn's disease, or a healthy co-twin of an affected twin (not recorded which). The sequenced sample was blood.

The CDR3 region is CSVFFRRLTGGTQYF. V usage is TRBV20-1 and J usage is TRBJ2-5. The CDR3 is made up of 15 amino acids. CDR1 is DFQATT and CDR2 is SNEGSKA in the germline V gene (reference sequence).